The 8 T cell receptor beta chains below come from one sample, sequenced in a study of blood T cell repertoires in COVID-19. Some clones are missing from TCRdb's copy, which holds only in-frame ones; the method was immunoSEQ multiplex PCR. The data show about 150,000 clones, approximately 86% seen once. The material sequenced was peripheral blood. These receptors were taken from a man in his sixties or seventies with acute or convalescent COVID-19.

This chain joins TRBV6-5 and TRBJ2-7; tentative D call: TRBD2 (7 bases). There are 14 residues in the CDR3. V lost 6 bases, J lost 2 bases, and 14 bases lay in between. Germline CDR1 reads MNHEY; CDR2 reads SVGAGI. The CDR3 nucleotides read TGTGCCAGCAGGAGGGGGGAGGGCCCCTACGAGCAGTACTTC. Its protein product is CASRRGEGPYEQYF.

This clone appeared a few times. The chain couples TRBV6-5 to TRBJ1-6, with 7 bases lining up with TRBD1. V gave up 10 bases and J gave up 11 bases; unmatched junction bases: 14. CDR3 length: 14 residues. Germline V lookup: CDR1 MNHEY, CDR2 SVGAGI. CDR3 DNA: TGTGCCACAATGCCGGGACAGCCAGGACCACCCCTCCACTTT. It encodes CATMPGQPGPPLHF.

This clone appeared a single time. This sequence joins TRBV6-6 and TRBJ2-7; TRBD1 matches 7 bases. After removal of 0 bases from V and 0 bases from J, the junction contained 2 bases not matched to a gene. Per the germline V gene, CDR1 is MNHNY and CDR2 is SVGAGI (reference sequence). The CDR3 sequence is 15 residues long. This CDR3 reads CASSYSWDSSYEQYF. The CDR3 coding sequence is TGTGCCAGCAGTTACTCCTGGGACAGCTCCTACGAGCAGTACTTC.

V is TRBV14 and J is TRBJ2-7, with 7 bases aligning to TRBD2. The CDR3 contains 15 residues. The junction had 3 bases not matched to a gene; V was cut back by 1 base and J by 0 bases. The germline CDR1 and CDR2 sequences are SGHDN and FVKESK. For the CDR3, the DNA is TGTGCCAGCAGCCAAGCGCTAGCGGACTCCTACGAGCAGTACTTC. Residues: CASSQALADSYEQYF.

This chain uses TRBV7-2 with TRBJ2-7; 7 bases map to TRBD2. CDR3 length: 15 residues. V was pared by 3 bases and J by 6 bases, with 11 bases of the junction left unmatched. Germline V gives CDR1 SGHTA, CDR2 FQGNSA. In nucleotides, the CDR3 is TGTGCCAGCAGCTTTCGTCAGGGAGGGCCGGGCGAGCAGTACTTC. It encodes CASSFRQGGPGEQYF. The full variable domain, in which reference TRBV7-2 and TRBJ2-7 provide the parts outside the CDR3, is GAGVSQSPSNKVTEKGKDVELRCDPISGHTALYWYRQSLGQGLEFLIYFQGNSAPDKSGLPSDRFSAERTGGSVSTLTIQRTQQEDSAVYLCASSFRQGGPGEQYFGPGTRLTVT.

This chain joins TRBV30 and TRBJ2-1; 14 bases fit TRBD2. From germline, CDR1 is GTSNPN and CDR2 SVGIG (reference sequence). CDR3 length: 19 residues. V lost 2 bases, J lost 4 bases, and 13 bases stayed unmatched. DNA of the CDR3: TGTGCCTGGAGTCGCCTGGGACTAGCGGGAGCCCAATCTTACAATGAGCAGTTCTTC. It translates to CAWSRLGLAGAQSYNEQFF.

The chain employs TRBV28 and TRBJ1-2; TRBD1 matches at 7 bases. The CDR3 extends over 12 amino acids. J was trimmed by 6 bases and V by 5 bases; bases with no gene match: 3. In germline, CDR1 is MDHEN, CDR2 SYDVKM. The CDR3, as DNA: TGTGCCAGCAGTAAGACAGGGAATGGCTACACCTTC. It is translated as CASSKTGNGYTF.

On this clone: Other DNA sequences in the sample encode the same CDR3. V gene TRBV19 combines with J gene TRBJ2-5; D might be TRBD1 (6 bases). CDR1 LNHDA and CDR2 SQIVND come from the germline V gene (reference sequence). This CDR3 has 14 amino acids. Trimming pared 1 base from V and 3 bases from J, leaving 9 bases between. The CDR3 spells CASSIVAGEETQYF. The CDR3, as DNA: TGTGCCAGTAGTATAGTAGCAGGGGAAGAGACCCAGTACTTC.